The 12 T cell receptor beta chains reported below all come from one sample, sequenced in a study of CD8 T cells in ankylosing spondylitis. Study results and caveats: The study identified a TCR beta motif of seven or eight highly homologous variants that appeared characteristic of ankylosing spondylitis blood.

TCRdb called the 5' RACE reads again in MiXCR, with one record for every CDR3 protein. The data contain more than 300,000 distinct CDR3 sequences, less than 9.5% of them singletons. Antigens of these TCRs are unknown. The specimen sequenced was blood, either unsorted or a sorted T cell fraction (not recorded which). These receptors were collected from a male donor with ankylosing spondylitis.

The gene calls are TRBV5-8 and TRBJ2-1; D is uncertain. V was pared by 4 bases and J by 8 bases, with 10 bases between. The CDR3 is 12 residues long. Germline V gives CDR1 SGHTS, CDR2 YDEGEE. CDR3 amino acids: CASSPNWDEQFF. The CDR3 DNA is TGTGCCAGCAGCCCAAACTGGGATGAGCAGTTCTTC.

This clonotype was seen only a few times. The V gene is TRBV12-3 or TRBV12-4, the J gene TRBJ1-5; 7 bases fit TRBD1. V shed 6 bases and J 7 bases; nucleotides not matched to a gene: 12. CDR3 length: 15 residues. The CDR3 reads CASRPQGGGGQPQHF. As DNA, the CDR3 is TGTGCCAGCAGACCCCAGGGGGGGGGAGGGCAGCCCCAGCATTTT.

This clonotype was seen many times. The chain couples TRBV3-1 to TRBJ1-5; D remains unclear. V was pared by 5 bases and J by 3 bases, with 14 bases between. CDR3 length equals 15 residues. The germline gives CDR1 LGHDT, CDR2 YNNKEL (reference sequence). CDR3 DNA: TGTGCCAGCAGCGCGGACGGCCGACTCAATCAGCCCCAGCATTTT. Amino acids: CASSADGRLNQPQHF.

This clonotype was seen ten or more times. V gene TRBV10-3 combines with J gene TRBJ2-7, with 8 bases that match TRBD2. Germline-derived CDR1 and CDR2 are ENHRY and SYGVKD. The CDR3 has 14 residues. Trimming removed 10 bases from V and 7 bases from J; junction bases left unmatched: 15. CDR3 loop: CATGGGAEVREQYF. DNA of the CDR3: TGTGCCACCGGGGGGGGCGCGGAGGTGAGGGAGCAGTACTTC.

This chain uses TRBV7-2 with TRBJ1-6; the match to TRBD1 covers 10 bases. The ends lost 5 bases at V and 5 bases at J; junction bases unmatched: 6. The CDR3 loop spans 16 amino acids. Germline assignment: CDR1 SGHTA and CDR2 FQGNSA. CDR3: CASSLRQGADNSPLHF. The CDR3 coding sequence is TGTGCCAGCAGCCTAAGACAGGGGGCAGATAATTCACCCCTCCACTTT. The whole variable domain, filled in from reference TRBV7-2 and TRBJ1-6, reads GAGVSQSPSNKVTEKGKDVELRCDPISGHTALYWYRQSLGQGLEFLIYFQGNSAPDKSGLPSDRFSAERTGGSVSTLTIQRTQQEDSAVYLCASSLRQGADNSPLHFGNGTRLTVT.

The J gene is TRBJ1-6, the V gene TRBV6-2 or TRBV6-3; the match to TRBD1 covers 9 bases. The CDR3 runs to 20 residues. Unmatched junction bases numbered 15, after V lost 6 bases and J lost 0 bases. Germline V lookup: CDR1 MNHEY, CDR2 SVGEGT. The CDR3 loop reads CASSLLWDRVGSSYNSPLHF. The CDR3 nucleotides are TGTGCCAGCAGCCTACTCTGGGACAGGGTGGGAAGCTCCTATAATTCACCCCTCCACTTT.

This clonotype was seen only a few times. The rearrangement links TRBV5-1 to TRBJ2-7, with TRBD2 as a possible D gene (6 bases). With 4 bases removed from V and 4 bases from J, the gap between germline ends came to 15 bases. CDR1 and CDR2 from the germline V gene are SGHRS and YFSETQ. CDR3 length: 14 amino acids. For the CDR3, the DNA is TGCGCCAGCAGCATCGCGGGATCACAGTACGAGCAGTACTTC. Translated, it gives CASSIAGSQYEQYF.

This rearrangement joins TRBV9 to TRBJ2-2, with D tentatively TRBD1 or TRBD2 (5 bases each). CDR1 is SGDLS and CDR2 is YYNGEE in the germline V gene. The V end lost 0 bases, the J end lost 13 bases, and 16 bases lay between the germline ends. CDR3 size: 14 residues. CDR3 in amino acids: CASSVGLGESVLFF. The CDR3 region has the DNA TGTGCCAGCAGCGTAGGGTTGGGGGAAAGCGTGCTGTTTTTT.

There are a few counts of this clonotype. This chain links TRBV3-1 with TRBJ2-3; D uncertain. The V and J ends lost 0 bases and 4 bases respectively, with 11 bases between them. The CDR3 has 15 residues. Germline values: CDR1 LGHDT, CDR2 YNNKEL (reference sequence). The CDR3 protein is CASSQDPASADTQYF. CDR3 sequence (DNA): TGTGCCAGCAGCCAAGACCCCGCAAGCGCAGATACGCAGTATTTT.

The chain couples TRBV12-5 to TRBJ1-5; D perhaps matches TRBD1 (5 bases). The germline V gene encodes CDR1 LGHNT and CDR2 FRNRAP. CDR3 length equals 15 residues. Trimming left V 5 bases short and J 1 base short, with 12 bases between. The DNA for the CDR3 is TGTGCTAGTGGTCCACGGAGGGGAAGCAATCAGCCCCAGCATTTT. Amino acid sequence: CASGPRRGSNQPQHF.

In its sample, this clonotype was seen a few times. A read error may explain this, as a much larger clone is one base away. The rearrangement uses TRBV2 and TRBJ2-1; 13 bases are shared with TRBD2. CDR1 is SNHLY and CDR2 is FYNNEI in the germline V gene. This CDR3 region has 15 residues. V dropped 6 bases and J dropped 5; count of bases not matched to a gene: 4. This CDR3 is CASRDGLAGDNEQFF. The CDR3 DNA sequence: TGTGCCAGCAGAGACGGACTAGCGGGAGACAATGAGCAGTTCTTC.

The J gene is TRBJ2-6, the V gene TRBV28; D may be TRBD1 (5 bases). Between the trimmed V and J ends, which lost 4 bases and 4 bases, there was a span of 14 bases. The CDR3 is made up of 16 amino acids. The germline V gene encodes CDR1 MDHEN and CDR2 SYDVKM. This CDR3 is CASSSFRAPGANVLTF. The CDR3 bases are TGTGCCAGCAGTTCCTTCAGGGCCCCCGGGGCCAACGTCCTGACTTTC.